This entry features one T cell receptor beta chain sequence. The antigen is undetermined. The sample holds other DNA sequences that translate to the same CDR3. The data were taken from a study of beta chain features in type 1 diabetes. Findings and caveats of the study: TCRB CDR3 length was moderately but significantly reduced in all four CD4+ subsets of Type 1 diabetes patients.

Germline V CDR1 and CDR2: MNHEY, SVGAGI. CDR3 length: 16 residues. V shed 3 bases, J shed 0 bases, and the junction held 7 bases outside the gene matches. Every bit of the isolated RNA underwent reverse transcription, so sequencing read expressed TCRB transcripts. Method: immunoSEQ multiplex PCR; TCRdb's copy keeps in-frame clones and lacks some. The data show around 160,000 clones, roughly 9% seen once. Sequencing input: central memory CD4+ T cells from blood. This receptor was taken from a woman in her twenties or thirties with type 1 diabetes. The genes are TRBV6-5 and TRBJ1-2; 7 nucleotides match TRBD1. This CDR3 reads CASSYSGTAANYGYTF. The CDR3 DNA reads TGTGCCAGCAGTTATTCCGGGACAGCGGCTAACTATGGCTACACCTTC.